This TCR beta chain stems from a study of blood T cell repertoires in COVID-19. Study information: Material from acute and convalescent COVID-19 was sourced from the United States, Italy and Spain.

Germline V gene sequence: CDR1 LGHNA, CDR2 YNFKEQ. This CDR3 spans 14 amino acids. V dropped 0 bases and J dropped 5 bases, with 10 bases sitting between them. Residents of about 25 US areas, aged roughly 18 to 89 years, made up the participants. Participant-given clinical history determined each cohort assignment. As handled by the study authors: For nucleated cells, counts were estimated from reference gene primer amplification. Profiled with immunoSEQ multiplex PCR; TCRdb holds only in-frame clones, not every one. The D gene and trimming were derived from the DNA, and the V and J assignments and clone size from that table. The sample has 190,000 or so clones, around 88% seen once.

Sequenced: PBMCs or T cells enriched from blood (not recorded which). The chain has TRBV4-2 and TRBJ1-1; D gene unclear. The TCR comes from a young woman who had recovered from COVID-19. The CDR3 loop reads CASSQDPHGTEAFF. For the CDR3, the DNA is TGTGCCAGCAGCCAAGATCCCCACGGGACTGAAGCTTTCTTT.